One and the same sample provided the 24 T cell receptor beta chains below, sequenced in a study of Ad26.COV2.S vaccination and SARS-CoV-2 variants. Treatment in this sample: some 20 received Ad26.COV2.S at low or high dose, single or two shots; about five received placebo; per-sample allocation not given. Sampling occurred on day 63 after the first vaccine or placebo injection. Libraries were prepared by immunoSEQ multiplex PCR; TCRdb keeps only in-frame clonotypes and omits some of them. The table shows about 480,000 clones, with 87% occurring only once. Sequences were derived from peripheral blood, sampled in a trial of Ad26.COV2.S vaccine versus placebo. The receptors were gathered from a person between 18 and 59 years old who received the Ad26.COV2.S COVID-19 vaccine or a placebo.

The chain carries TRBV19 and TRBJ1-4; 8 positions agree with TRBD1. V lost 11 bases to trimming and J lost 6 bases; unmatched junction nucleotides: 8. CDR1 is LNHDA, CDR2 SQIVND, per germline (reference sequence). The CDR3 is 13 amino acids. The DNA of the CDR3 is TGTGCCGGACGAGACAGGGGTGATGAAAAACTGTTTTTT. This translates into CAGRDRGDEKLFF.

CDR3 sequence reads: CASSPNPQGSAGANVLTF. As DNA, the CDR3 is TGTGCCAGCAGCCCCAACCCACAGGGTTCGGCCGGGGCCAACGTCCTGACTTTC. V is TRBV16 and J is TRBJ2-6, with TRBD1 as a possible D gene (6 bases). The germline V gene has CDR1 KGHSY and CDR2 FQNENV. The CDR3 spans 18 residues. V lost 4 bases, J lost 4 bases, and 20 bases lay in between.

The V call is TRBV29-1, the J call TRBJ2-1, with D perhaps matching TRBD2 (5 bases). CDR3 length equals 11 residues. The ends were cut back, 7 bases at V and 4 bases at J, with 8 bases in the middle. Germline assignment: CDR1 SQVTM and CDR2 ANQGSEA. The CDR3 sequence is CSADFYNEQFF. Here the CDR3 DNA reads TGCAGCGCGGACTTTTACAATGAGCAGTTCTTC.

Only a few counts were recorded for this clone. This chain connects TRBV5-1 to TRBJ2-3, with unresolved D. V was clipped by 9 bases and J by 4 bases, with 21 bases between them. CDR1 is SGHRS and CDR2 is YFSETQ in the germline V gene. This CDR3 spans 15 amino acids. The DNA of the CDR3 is TGCGCCACAAGCACGACACCACGCCTCGCAGATACGCAGTATTTT. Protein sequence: CATSTTPRLADTQYF. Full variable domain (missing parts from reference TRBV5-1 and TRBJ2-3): KAGVTQTPRYLIKTRGQQVTLSCSPISGHRSVSWYQQTPGQGLQFLFEYFSETQRNKGNFPGRFSGRQFSNSRSEMNVSTLELGDSALYLCATSTTPRLADTQYFGPGTRLTVL.

CDR3 region: CASSLMTSPSTDTQYF. The CDR3 coding sequence is TGTGCCAGCAGCTTAATGACTAGCCCTAGCACAGATACGCAGTATTTT. The genes are TRBV5-4 and TRBJ2-3, with 7 positions matching TRBD2. Germline CDR1 SGHNT, CDR2 YYREEE (reference sequence). The V and J ends lost 2 bases and 0 bases, in that order; junction bases with no gene match: 6. The CDR3 has 16 residues.

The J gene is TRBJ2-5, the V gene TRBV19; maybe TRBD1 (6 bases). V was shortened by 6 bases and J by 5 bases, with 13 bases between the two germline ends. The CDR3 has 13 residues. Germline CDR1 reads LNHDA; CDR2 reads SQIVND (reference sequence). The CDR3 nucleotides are TGTGCCAGTAGCATACAGGGCATCGAGACCCAGTACTTC. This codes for CASSIQGIETQYF.

The CDR3 region has the DNA TGTGCCAGCAGTGGTACTTGGACCCTCCACTTT. Translated, it gives CASSGTWTLHF. The V and J genes are TRBV2 and TRBJ1-6, with D uncertain. Germline-derived CDR1 and CDR2 are SNHLY and FYNNEI. V lost 4 bases to trimming and J lost 14 bases, with 9 bases between them. The CDR3 length is 11 residues.

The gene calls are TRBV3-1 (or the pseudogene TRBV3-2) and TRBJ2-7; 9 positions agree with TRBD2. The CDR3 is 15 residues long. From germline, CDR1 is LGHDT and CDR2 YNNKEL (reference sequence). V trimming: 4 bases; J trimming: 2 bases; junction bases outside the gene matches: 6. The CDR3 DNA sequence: TGTGCCAGCAGCCTCGGTCCTAGCGGGACCTACGAGCAGTACTTC. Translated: CASSLGPSGTYEQYF.

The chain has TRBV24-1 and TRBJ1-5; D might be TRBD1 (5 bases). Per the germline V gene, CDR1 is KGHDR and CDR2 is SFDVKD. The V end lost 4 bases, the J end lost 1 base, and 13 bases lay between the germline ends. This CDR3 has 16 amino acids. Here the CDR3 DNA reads TGTGCCACCAGTGAAGGCACAGGAGAAAGCAATCAGCCCCAGCATTTT. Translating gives CATSEGTGESNQPQHF.

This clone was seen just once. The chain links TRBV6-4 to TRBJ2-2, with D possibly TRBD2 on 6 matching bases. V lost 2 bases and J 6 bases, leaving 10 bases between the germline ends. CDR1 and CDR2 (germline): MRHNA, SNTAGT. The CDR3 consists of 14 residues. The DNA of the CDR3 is TGTGCCAGCAGTGACCGCTGGGGGGCCGGGGAGCTGTTTTTT. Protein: CASSDRWGAGELFF.

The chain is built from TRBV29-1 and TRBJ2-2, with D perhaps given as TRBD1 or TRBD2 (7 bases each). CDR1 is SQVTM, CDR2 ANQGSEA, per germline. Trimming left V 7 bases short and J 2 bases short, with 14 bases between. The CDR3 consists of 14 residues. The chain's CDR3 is CSASGTANTGELFF. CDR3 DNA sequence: TGCAGCGCGAGCGGGACAGCAAACACCGGGGAGCTGTTTTTT.

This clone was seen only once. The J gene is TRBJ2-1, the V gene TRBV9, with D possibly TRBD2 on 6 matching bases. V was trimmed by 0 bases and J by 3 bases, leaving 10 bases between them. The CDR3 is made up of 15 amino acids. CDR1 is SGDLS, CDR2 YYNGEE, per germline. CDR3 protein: CASSVDLASYNEQFF. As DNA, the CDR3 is TGTGCCAGCAGCGTAGATCTAGCGAGCTACAATGAGCAGTTCTTC.

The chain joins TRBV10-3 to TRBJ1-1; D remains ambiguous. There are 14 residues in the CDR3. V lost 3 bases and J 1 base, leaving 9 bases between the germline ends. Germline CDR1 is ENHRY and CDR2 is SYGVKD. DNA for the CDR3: TGTGCCATCAGTGAACCTGATTGGAACACTGAAGCTTTCTTT. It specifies CAISEPDWNTEAFF.

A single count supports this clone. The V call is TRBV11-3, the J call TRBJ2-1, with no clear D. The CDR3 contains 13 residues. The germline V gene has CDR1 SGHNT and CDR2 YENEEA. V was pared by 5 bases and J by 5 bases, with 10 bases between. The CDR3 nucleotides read TGTGCCAGCAGCGTGACAAAGAACAATGAGCAGTTCTTC. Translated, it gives CASSVTKNNEQFF.

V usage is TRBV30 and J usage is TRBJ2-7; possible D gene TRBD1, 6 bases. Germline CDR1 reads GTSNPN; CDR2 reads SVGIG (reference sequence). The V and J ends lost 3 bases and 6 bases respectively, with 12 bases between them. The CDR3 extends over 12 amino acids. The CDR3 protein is CAWRQPGAEQYF. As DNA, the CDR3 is TGTGCCTGGAGGCAACCAGGGGCCGAGCAGTACTTC.

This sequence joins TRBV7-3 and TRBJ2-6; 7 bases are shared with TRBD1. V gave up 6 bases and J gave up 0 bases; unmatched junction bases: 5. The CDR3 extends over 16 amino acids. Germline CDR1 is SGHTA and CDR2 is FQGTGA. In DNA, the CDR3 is TGTGCCAGCAGTCGGGACAGTCTCTCTGGGGCCAACGTCCTGACTTTC. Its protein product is CASSRDSLSGANVLTF. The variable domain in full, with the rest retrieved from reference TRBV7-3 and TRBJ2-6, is GAGVSQTPSNKVTEKGKYVELRCDPISGHTALYWYRQSLGQGPEFLIYFQGTGAADDSGLPNDRFFAVRPEGSVSTLKIQRTERGDSAVYLCASSRDSLSGANVLTFGAGSRLTVL.

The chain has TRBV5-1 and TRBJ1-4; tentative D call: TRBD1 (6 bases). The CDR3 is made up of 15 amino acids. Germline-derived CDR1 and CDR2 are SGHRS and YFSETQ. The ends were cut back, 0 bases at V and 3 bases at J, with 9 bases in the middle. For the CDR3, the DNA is TGCGCCAGCAGCTTGGGAGGGACACCTAATGAAAAACTGTTTTTT. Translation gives CASSLGGTPNEKLFF.

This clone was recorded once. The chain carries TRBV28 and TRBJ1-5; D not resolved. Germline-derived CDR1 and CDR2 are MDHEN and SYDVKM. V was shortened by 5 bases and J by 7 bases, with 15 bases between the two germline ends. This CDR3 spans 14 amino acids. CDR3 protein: CASSPHLLGQPQHF. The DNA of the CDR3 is TGTGCCAGCAGTCCCCATCTGTTGGGACAGCCCCAGCATTTT.

This chain's CDR3 is CASSTRGTYGYTF. The CDR3 nucleotides are TGTGCCAGCAGTACCAGGGGAACCTATGGCTACACCTTC. The chain uses TRBV6-5 and TRBJ1-2; D possibly corresponds to TRBD1 (6 bases). Germline values: CDR1 MNHEY, CDR2 SVGAGI. The CDR3 extends over 13 amino acids. Between the trimmed V and J ends, which lost 5 bases and 4 bases, there was a span of 11 bases.

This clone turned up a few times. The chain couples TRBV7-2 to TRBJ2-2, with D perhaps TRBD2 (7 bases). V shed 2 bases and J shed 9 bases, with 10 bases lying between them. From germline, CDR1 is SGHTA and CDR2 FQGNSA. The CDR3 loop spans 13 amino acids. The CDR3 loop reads CASSLRGTRELFF. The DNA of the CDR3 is TGTGCCAGCAGCTTAAGGGGGACTAGGGAGCTGTTTTTT. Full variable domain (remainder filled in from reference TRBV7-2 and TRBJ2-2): GAGVSQSPSNKVTEKGKDVELRCDPISGHTALYWYRQSLGQGLEFLIYFQGNSAPDKSGLPSDRFSAERTGGSVSTLTIQRTQQEDSAVYLCASSLRGTRELFFGEGSRLTVL.

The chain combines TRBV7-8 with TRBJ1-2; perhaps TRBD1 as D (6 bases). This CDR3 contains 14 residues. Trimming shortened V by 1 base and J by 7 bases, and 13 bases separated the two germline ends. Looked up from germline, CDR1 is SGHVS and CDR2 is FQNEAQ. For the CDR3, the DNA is TGTGCCAGCAGCTTAGGAAGGGGGAAGGGTGGCTACACCTTC. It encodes CASSLGRGKGGYTF.

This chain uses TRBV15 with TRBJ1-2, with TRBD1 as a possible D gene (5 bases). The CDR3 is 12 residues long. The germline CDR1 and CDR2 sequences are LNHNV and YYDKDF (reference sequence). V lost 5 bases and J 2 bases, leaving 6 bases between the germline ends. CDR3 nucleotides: TGTGCCACCAGCCAGGGAAACTATGGCTACACCTTC. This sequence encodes CATSQGNYGYTF.

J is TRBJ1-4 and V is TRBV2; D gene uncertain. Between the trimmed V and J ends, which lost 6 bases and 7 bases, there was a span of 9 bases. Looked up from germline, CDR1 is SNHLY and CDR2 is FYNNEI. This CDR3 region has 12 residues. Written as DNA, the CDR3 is TGTGCCAGCAGCCCGCTGGGTGAAAAACTGTTTTTT. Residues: CASSPLGEKLFF.

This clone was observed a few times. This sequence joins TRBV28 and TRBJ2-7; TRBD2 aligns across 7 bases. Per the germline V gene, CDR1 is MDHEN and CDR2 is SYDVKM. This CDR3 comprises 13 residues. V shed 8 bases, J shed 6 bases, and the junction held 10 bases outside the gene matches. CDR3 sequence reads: CASRDYDLGEQYF. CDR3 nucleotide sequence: TGTGCCAGCCGGGACTACGATCTCGGCGAGCAGTACTTC.